The rows below give T cell receptor beta chains drawn from one sample of a study of long-term antiretroviral therapy in people with HIV. Repertoires were generated with immunoSEQ multiplex PCR, while TCRdb's copy carries only in-frame clones and drops some. The data hold 34,000 or so clones, with about 85% observed a single time. The material sequenced was unsorted PBMCs, taken 2.8 years before starting antiretroviral therapy. These receptors originate from a woman aged 25-40 years with HIV. CDR3s include the opening cysteine and the closing phenylalanine or tryptophan. A D gene is named only where the DNA matches it firmly. Clone size, where shown, is once, few, many, or a class for clones that have expanded.

d_gene	v_gene	j_gene	abundance	CDR3nt	CDR3aa
TRBD2	TRBV2	TRBJ2-5	once	TGTGCCAGCAGTGTATTTGCCGGGGGGGCGGAGACCCAGTACTTC	CASSVFAGGAETQYF
-	TRBV5-8	TRBJ2-4	-	TGTGCCAGCAGCTTGGCAGGGACCCTAAACATTCAGTACTTC	CASSLAGTLNIQYF
-	TRBV7-2	TRBJ2-3	-	TGTGCCAGCACCAAAAGAGGTGACCCGGGGGATACGCAGTATTTT	CASTKRGDPGDTQYF
-	TRBV19	TRBJ2-7	-	TGTGCCAGTAGTATTCGTCTCGTCGGCGAGCAGTACTTC	CASSIRLVGEQYF
TRBD2	TRBV12-5	TRBJ2-3	-	TGTGCTAGTGGTTTGGCCCAATCTAGCGGAACCACAGATACGCAGTATTTT	CASGLAQSSGTTDTQYF
-	TRBV7-2	TRBJ1-1	-	TGTGCCAGCAGCTTAGAGGCCCAGACTGAAGCTTTCTTT	CASSLEAQTEAFF
-	TRBV4-2	TRBJ2-1	-	TGTGCCAGCAGCCAAGGAGGGAATGAGCAGTTCTTC	CASSQGGNEQFF
-	TRBV9	TRBJ1-3	-	TGTGCCAGCAGCGGACTTCAATCGGGAAACACCATATATTTT	CASSGLQSGNTIYF
-	TRBV4-1	TRBJ1-2	-	TGCGCCAGCAGCCAAGAGTCAGGGGTGGCCCCTAACTATGGCTACACCTTC	CASSQESGVAPNYGYTF
-	TRBV7-9	TRBJ1-1	-	TGTGCCAGCAGCTTAGTCGCAGGGCGGACTGAAGCTTTCTTT	CASSLVAGRTEAFF
TRBD1	TRBV4-1	TRBJ1-2	-	TGCGCCAGCAGCCGCACGGGACAGGGTGATGGCTACACCTTC	CASSRTGQGDGYTF
-	TRBV6-6	TRBJ2-1	-	TGTGCCAGCAGTTACGGGGGCTCCTACAATGAGCAGTTCTTC	CASSYGGSYNEQFF
-	TRBV5-4	TRBJ2-7	-	TGTGCCTGCAAGAAGGCGTCGACCTACGAGCAGTACTTC	CACKKASTYEQYF
-	TRBV30	TRBJ1-1	-	TGTGCCGGGGATCGGAGTAACACTGAAGCTTTCTTT	CAGDRSNTEAFF
-	TRBV21-1	TRBJ1-4	-	TGTGCCAGCAGCAGTGGACCCCGTTTGAATGAAAAACTGTTTTTT	CASSSGPRLNEKLFF
TRBD2	TRBV7-7	TRBJ2-5	-	TGTGCCAGCAGCTTAGCGCGGTTGACTAGCGGGAAGAAAGAGACCCAGTACTTC	CASSLARLTSGKKETQYF
TRBD1	TRBV19	TRBJ1-4	-	TGTGCCAGTACCGCCGGACAGGGTGTTGAAAAACTGTTTTTT	CASTAGQGVEKLFF
-	TRBV6-1	TRBJ2-2	-	TGTGCCAGTCACTTACCGAACACCGGGGAGCTGTTTTTT	CASHLPNTGELFF
-	TRBV27	TRBJ2-2	-	TGTGCCAGCAGCAAGCGCACCGGGGAGCTGTTTTTT	CASSKRTGELFF
-	TRBV5-1	TRBJ1-1	-	TGCGCCAGCAGCTACCTGGGGGGGAACACTGAAGCTTTCTTT	CASSYLGGNTEAFF
-	TRBV29-1	TRBJ2-5	-	TGCAGCGTTGTAGGGCCAGAGTACCAAGAGACCCAGTACTTC	CSVVGPEYQETQYF
-	TRBV6-5	TRBJ2-1	once	TGTGCCAGCAGTTATAAGGAGGGGGCACTAAACAATGAGCAGTTCTTC	CASSYKEGALNNEQFF
TRBD1	TRBV27	TRBJ2-5	-	TGTGCCAGCAGTACGGGGACAGGGGGAGTGGAGACCCAGTACTTC	CASSTGTGGVETQYF
TRBD2	TRBV19	TRBJ2-4	-	TGTGCCAGTAAAGATATCAGCGGGGGGGAAGAAGTGGTCTTC	CASKDISGGEEVVF
-	TRBV11-3	TRBJ1-1	-	TGTGCCAGCAGCTTAGGTCAGGGAAAGGACACTGAAGCTTTCTTT	CASSLGQGKDTEAFF
-	TRBV5-1	TRBJ2-1	-	TGCGCCAGCATGTTGGGACATGAGCAGTTCTTC	CASMLGHEQFF
TRBD1	TRBV7-9	TRBJ2-1	-	TGTGCCAGCAGCTCCGGGACAGTCACCGCCGATGAGCAGTTCTTC	CASSSGTVTADEQFF
-	TRBV7-8	TRBJ2-5	-	TGTGCCAGCAGCTTAGATGGCAGGGCTGGAGAGACCCAGTACTTC	CASSLDGRAGETQYF
-	TRBV10-3	TRBJ1-1	-	TGTGCCACCACTCCCCTAGAGCGGAACACTGAAGCTTTCTTT	CATTPLERNTEAFF
TRBD1	TRBV6-5	TRBJ2-5	-	TGTGCCAGCAGTGAAGGGACAGTACAAGAGACCCAGTACTTC	CASSEGTVQETQYF
-	TRBV2	TRBJ1-5	-	TGTGCCAGCAGAGACCAAAATCAGCCCCAGCATTTT	CASRDQNQPQHF
TRBD1	TRBV6-1	TRBJ1-5	once	TGTGCCAGCAGCGGACAGGCCAATCAGCCCCAGCATTTT	CASSGQANQPQHF
TRBD2	TRBV7-7	TRBJ2-1	-	TGTGCCAGCAGCAGCGGGGGGATATACAATGAGCAGTTCTTC	CASSSGGIYNEQFF
-	TRBV12-5	TRBJ2-7	-	TGTGCTAGTGGTCTAGCCTACGAGCAGTACTTC	CASGLAYEQYF
TRBD1	TRBV11-2	TRBJ1-2	-	TGTGCCAGCAGCCGACGGCGGGACAGCTATGGCTACACCTTC	CASSRRRDSYGYTF
-	TRBV4-2	TRBJ1-6	few	TGTGCCAGCAGCCAAGCGGCGGGAGAATATTCACCCCTCCACTTT	CASSQAAGEYSPLHF
TRBD2	TRBV9	TRBJ2-5	-	TGTGCCAGCAGCGTAGGGCCCAGCGGGGGGATTATGGAGACCCAGTACTTC	CASSVGPSGGIMETQYF
-	TRBV2	TRBJ2-3	-	TGTGCCAGCATCCGGTCTAGCAGGACAGATACGCAGTATTTT	CASIRSSRTDTQYF
TRBD1	TRBV11-2	TRBJ2-7	-	TGTGCCAGCAGATCCCCGGGACAGGGGTCCTTCTACGAGCAGTACTTC	CASRSPGQGSFYEQYF
-	TRBV20-1	TRBJ1-1	few	TGCAGTGCTAAAAAAAACACTGAAGCTTTCTTT	CSAKKNTEAFF
-	TRBV4-2	TRBJ1-3	-	TGTGCCAGCAGCCAAGATAGAGTCGGCCCCATATATTTT	CASSQDRVGPIYF
-	TRBV6-6	TRBJ2-7	-	TGTGCCAGCAGTTACTCCGGGTCCCTAAGCGGCTACGAGCAGTACTTC	CASSYSGSLSGYEQYF
-	TRBV18	TRBJ1-1	-	TGTGCCACCCTGGCTGAGTTGAACACTGAAGCTTTCTTT	CATLAELNTEAFF
TRBD1	TRBV5-6	TRBJ2-5	-	TGTGCCAGCAGCCAGACCGGACAGGGGTACGAGACCCAGTACTTC	CASSQTGQGYETQYF
-	TRBV6-1	TRBJ2-5	-	TGTGCCAGCAGTGATGGGGGTGGGGAGACCCAGTACTTC	CASSDGGGETQYF
-	TRBV10-3	TRBJ1-2	few	TGTGCCTCACGTGTGGGAGCCGACTATGGCTACACCTTC	CASRVGADYGYTF
TRBD1	TRBV9	TRBJ1-1	-	TGTGCCAGCAGCGTAGCGACAGGGGGCATGTGGGAGAACACTGAAGCTTTCTTT	CASSVATGGMWENTEAFF
-	TRBV6-5	TRBJ2-2	-	TGTGCCAGCAGCTCCTCTCGTGGGGGGGCTGGGGAGCTGTTTTTT	CASSSSRGGAGELFF
-	TRBV2	TRBJ1-2	once	TGTGCCAGCACCGCAGGCCCAGGGGGCTACACCTTC	CASTAGPGGYTF
-	TRBV7-8	TRBJ2-5	once	TGTGCCAGCAGCTTAGCGGTGGAGGGGACGAAGGAGACCCAGTACTTC	CASSLAVEGTKETQYF
TRBD1	TRBV10-3	TRBJ1-5	-	TGTGCCATCAGACAGGGGGGTGAGGGCAATCAGCCCCAGCATTTT	CAIRQGGEGNQPQHF
-	TRBV10-3	TRBJ1-1	-	TGTGCCATCAGTCAGGGGCTGAACACTGAAGCTTTCTTT	CAISQGLNTEAFF
TRBD1	TRBV15	TRBJ1-1	-	TGTGCCACCAGCAGGGCAGGGGGCCTGAACACTGAAGCTTTCTTT	CATSRAGGLNTEAFF
-	TRBV29-1	TRBJ1-1	-	TGCAGCGTTGGCGGCGCGACGGCTGAAGCTTTCTTT	CSVGGATAEAFF
-	TRBV7-9	TRBJ1-1	-	TGTGCCAGCAGCCAAGGGCCGACTGAAGCTTTCTTT	CASSQGPTEAFF
-	TRBV19	TRBJ1-2	-	TGTGCCAGTAGTATTTTTGTTGCGGGGGCGCCCCATGGCTACACCTTC	CASSIFVAGAPHGYTF